The sample holds a few counts of the clone carrying this TCR beta chain. Random-hexamer reverse transcription was applied to roughly 0.5 to 1 ug RNA. TCRdb fed the immunoSEQ multiplex PCR reads into MiXCR, producing one record per CDR3 protein. The repertoire holds tens of thousands of distinct CDR3 sequences, roughly 92% seen once, with 0.15% to 0.2% in the top ten. This entry is derived from a study of CD8 T cells in Susac syndrome. The CDR3 loop spans 17 amino acids. Between the trimmed V and J ends, which lost 3 bases and 3 bases, there was a span of 20 bases. CDR1 is SNHLY and CDR2 is FYNNEI in the germline V gene.

The chain employs TRBV2 and TRBJ2-5; D tentatively reads TRBD1 or TRBD2 (6 bases each). Input material: CD8+ T cells from PBMCs. The clonotype comes from a human donor in good health. CDR3 in DNA: TGTGCCAGCAGTGAGGACGGGGGCTACGTAATGGAAGAGACCCAGTACTTC. This translates into CASSEDGGYVMEETQYF.